This section outlines one T cell receptor (beta chain) sequence together with its context. Negative isolation yielded CD8+ and CD4+ T cells; FACS enriched TEMRA cells. The authors reverse transcribed roughly 0.5 to 1 ug RNA with random hexamers. TCRdb called the immunoSEQ multiplex PCR reads again in MiXCR, with one record for every CDR3 protein. The top ten clones hold less than 0.2% of a sample with about 180,000 distinct CDR3 sequences, roughly 95% of them seen once. Germline V gene data show CDR1 as DFQATT and CDR2 as SNEGSKA (reference sequence). The V gene end was trimmed by 2 bases and the J gene end by 12 bases; junction bases not matched to a gene: 9. CDR3 size: 13 residues. The sample comes from a study of CD8 T cells in Susac syndrome.

The chain has TRBV20-1 and TRBJ2-7, with 11 bases identical to TRBD2. The sequence came from a human donor with multiple sclerosis. The sequenced sample was CD8+ T cells from PBMCs. This chain's CDR3 is CSARPLAGGEGYF. CDR3 sequence (DNA): TGCAGTGCTAGACCGCTAGCGGGAGGTGAGGGGTACTTC.